This TCR beta chain is from a study of blood T cells in healthy people across ages. Through a sample-barcoded 5' primer and a J-beta primer mix, a second PCR was run for about 6 to 11 cycles. TCRdb reanalysed the 5' RACE reads using MiXCR and keeps one entry per CDR3 protein. Among 710,000 or so distinct CDR3 sequences, approximately 29% were seen once, and the ten largest hold 15%. General study results and limits: Shifts in expanded clonotypes may have been confounded by donor CMV status, which was unknown. Long-lived donors had more naive CD4+ cells and higher diversity than aged donors.

V lost 0 bases to trimming and J lost 7 bases; unmatched junction nucleotides: 6. The CDR3 totals 15 residues. Germline CDR1 and CDR2: SGDLS and YYNGEE. This clonotype occurred many times. Antigen: not known. V usage is TRBV9 and J usage is TRBJ1-2, with TRBD1 matching over 10 bases. Sequencing was performed on blood. This TCR came from a woman of 80 years or more in good health. Here the CDR3 reads CASSVDPGQGSGYTF. The CDR3 DNA is TGTGCCAGCAGCGTAGACCCGGGACAGGGGTCTGGCTACACCTTC.